Listed below are T cell receptor beta chains from one sample, sequenced in a study of blood T cell repertoires in COVID-19. Assay used: immunoSEQ multiplex PCR; TCRdb lists only in-frame clones, some missing. The table has over 300,000 clones, approximately 90% seen once. Sequenced material: PBMCs or T cells enriched from blood (not recorded which). The receptors shown here come from a woman aged 18-30 years who had recovered from COVID-19. CDR3s include the opening cysteine and the closing phenylalanine or tryptophan. D genes are given only for firm matches. Clone size is not always given. Where it is, it says once, few, many or a class for expanded clones.

TRBV6-5	NA	TRBD1	TRBJ1-6	CASSRTDRGGSPLHF	TGTGCCAGCAGCCGGACAGACAGGGGAGGGTCACCCCTCCACTTT
TRBV7-8	NA	NA	TRBJ1-1	CASRLDRDTEAFF	TGTGCCAGCAGGTTAGACAGAGACACTGAAGCTTTCTTT
TRBV10-3	few	NA	TRBJ1-1	CAIRAGSVGTEAFF	TGTGCCATCAGAGCCGGGTCAGTCGGCACTGAAGCTTTCTTT
TRBV18	few	NA	TRBJ2-1	CASSPYQGSSYNEQFF	TGTGCCAGCTCACCTTACCAGGGGTCCTCCTACAATGAGCAGTTCTTC
TRBV11-2	NA	TRBD2	TRBJ2-2	CASTQLRAGGPGELFF	TGTGCCAGCACTCAACTTAGGGCGGGAGGCCCCGGGGAGCTGTTTTTT
TRBV6-5	NA	TRBD1	TRBJ2-7	CASSHYPGQSYEQYF	TGTGCCAGCAGTCACTACCCGGGACAGTCTTACGAGCAGTACTTC
TRBV4-1	NA	NA	TRBJ1-3	CASSRGLGSGNTIYF	TGCGCCAGCAGCCGGGGCCTGGGTTCTGGAAACACCATATATTTT
TRBV2	NA	TRBD2	TRBJ2-2	CASRLAGGSGGTGELFF	TGTGCCAGCAGACTAGCGGGAGGGTCCGGTGGGACCGGGGAGCTGTTTTTT
TRBV5-1	NA	NA	TRBJ1-1	CASSSSITVHTEAFF	TGCGCCAGCAGCTCCTCTATAACGGTGCACACTGAAGCTTTCTTT
TRBV5-1	once	TRBD1	TRBJ1-4	CASRQGLSEKLFF	TGCGCCAGTAGACAGGGATTATCTGAAAAACTGTTTTTT
TRBV28	NA	NA	TRBJ2-3	CASSSAVNTDTQYF	TGTGCCAGCAGTTCGGCGGTAAACACAGATACGCAGTATTTT
TRBV19	NA	TRBD1	TRBJ1-4	CASSRGQGGEKLFF	TGTGCCAGTAGTAGGGGACAGGGCGGTGAAAAACTGTTTTTT
TRBV14	NA	NA	TRBJ1-2	CASSQNVGGGYTF	TGTGCCAGCAGCCAAAATGTCGGGGGTGGCTACACCTTC
TRBV11-2	NA	NA	TRBJ2-2	CASSPLKSTGELFF	TGTGCCAGCAGCCCACTCAAGAGTACCGGGGAGCTGTTTTTT
TRBV27	NA	TRBD2	TRBJ2-1	CASMSGLAWNEQFF	TGTGCCAGCATGTCCGGACTAGCTTGGAATGAGCAGTTCTTC
TRBV6-5	once	NA	TRBJ2-2	CASRASPWDTGELFF	TGTGCCAGCAGGGCTAGCCCTTGGGACACCGGGGAGCTGTTTTTT
TRBV5-1	few	NA	TRBJ1-2	CASSVDIVYGYTF	TGCGCCAGCAGCGTGGACATTGTCTATGGCTACACCTTC